Listed here are 3 T cell receptor beta chains from one sample, sequenced in a study of Ad26.COV2.S vaccination and SARS-CoV-2 variants. TCRdb's copy holds only in-frame clones and misses some; the assay was immunoSEQ multiplex PCR. Of some 300,000 clones listed, about 86% are singletons. The treatment denotes: about 20 received Ad26.COV2.S at low or high dose, single or two shots; 5 received placebo; per-sample allocation not given. Sampling took place 63 days after the first vaccine or placebo injection. The material sequenced was peripheral blood, taken in a trial of Ad26.COV2.S vaccine versus placebo. The receptor source for this set is a person between 18 and 59 years old who received the Ad26.COV2.S COVID-19 vaccine or a placebo.

The chain is built from TRBV5-1 and TRBJ1-2; 7 bases match TRBD1. The V segment lost 2 bases and the J segment 2 bases; nucleotides outside the gene matches: 3. The V gene's germline CDR1 is SGHRS and CDR2 YFSETQ. The CDR3 has 14 amino acids. The CDR3 reads CASSFGTENYGYTF. CDR3 bases: TGCGCCAGCAGCTTCGGGACAGAAAACTATGGCTACACCTTC.

This sequence joins TRBV3-1 (or the pseudogene TRBV3-2) and TRBJ1-2, with 7 nucleotides matching TRBD1. This CDR3 comprises 18 residues. After removal of 1 base from V and 0 bases from J, the junction contained 11 bases not matched to a gene. Germline V gene data show CDR1 as LGHDT and CDR2 as YNNKEL (reference sequence). The CDR3 DNA reads as TGTGCCAGCAGCCAAGCGACAGGGAGAGCAGTCCCTAACTATGGCTACACCTTC. It translates to CASSQATGRAVPNYGYTF.

The V call is TRBV7-8, the J call TRBJ2-7; TRBD2 agrees at 14 bases. The CDR3 is 18 amino acids. Unmatched junction bases numbered 12, after V lost 5 bases and J lost 3 bases. Germline loops: CDR1 SGHVS, CDR2 FQNEAQ. This CDR3 reads CASSPRPTSGGVLYEQYF. CDR3 bases: TGTGCCAGCAGCCCCCGACCGACTAGCGGGGGGGTTCTCTACGAGCAGTACTTC.